This paragraph covers one T cell receptor (beta chain) sequence. Its target is unknown. The germline V and J ends were trimmed by 7 bases and 0 bases, with 18 bases remaining between them. CDR3 length equals 16 residues. Through a sample-barcoded 5' primer and a J-beta primer mix, a second PCR was run for about 6 to 11 cycles. Each cDNA molecule received a tag from a template-switch adaptor that had 12 random nucleotides. Per sample, CDR3-containing paired-end reads numbered at least 2.5 million. One entry per CDR3 protein, called by TCRdb with MiXCR from the 5' RACE reads. Among around 2 million distinct CDR3 sequences listed, approximately 40% were seen once. Samples each yielded at least 5 micrograms of total RNA. The data stem from a study of blood T cells in healthy people across ages. Study-wide results and caveats: Observed TCR beta diversity per million T cells went down as age went up. This fall followed a roughly linear course with age.

Sequenced material: blood. The clonotype originates from a human donor in good health. The chain employs TRBV12-3 or TRBV12-4 and TRBJ1-1, with TRBD1 as a possible D gene (6 bases). CDR3 nucleotide sequence: TGTGCCAGCACCCCAGGGGAATCGTCCCTGAACACTGAAGCTTTCTTT. Encoded protein: CASTPGESSLNTEAFF.